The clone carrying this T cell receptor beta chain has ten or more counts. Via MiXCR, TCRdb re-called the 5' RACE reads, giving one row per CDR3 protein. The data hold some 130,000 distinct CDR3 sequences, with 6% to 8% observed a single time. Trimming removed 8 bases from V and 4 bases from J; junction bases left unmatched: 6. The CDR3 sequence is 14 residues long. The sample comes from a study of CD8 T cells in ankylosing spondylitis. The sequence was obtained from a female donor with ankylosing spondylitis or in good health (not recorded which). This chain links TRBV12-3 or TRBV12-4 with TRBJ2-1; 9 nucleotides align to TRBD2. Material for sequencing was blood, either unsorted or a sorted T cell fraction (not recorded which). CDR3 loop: CASHSRGGYNEQFF. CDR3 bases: TGTGCCAGCCATTCGCGGGGGGGATACAATGAGCAGTTCTTC.